A selection of T cell receptor beta chains follows, all from one sample in a study of shared clonotypes between healthy human individuals. Data came from immunoSEQ multiplex PCR; TCRdb stores just in-frame clones and leaves some out. Among some 490,000 clones listed, around 85% were seen once. Sequenced input: PBMCs. Receptor source: a woman aged 40 to 50 in good health. Some clones in this sample may be carry-over from other donors' samples. CDR3s include the opening cysteine and the closing phenylalanine or tryptophan. D genes are given only for firm matches. Clone size is stated in some rows and not others, as once, few, many or a class when expanded.

TRBJ2-3 TRBV5-1 once TRBD2 CASRATSRATDTQYF TGCGCCAGCAGGGCGACTAGCCGAGCGACAGATACGCAGTATTTT
TRBJ2-7 TRBV5-1 many NA CASSVRGSYEQYF TGCGCCAGCAGCGTGAGGGGTTCCTACGAGCAGTACTTC
TRBJ2-1 TRBV6-1 NA NA CASTPARHEQFF TGTGCCAGCACCCCGGCCCGCCATGAGCAGTTCTTC
TRBJ1-1 TRBV5-1 NA TRBD1 CASSLQGAATEAFF TGCGCCAGCAGCTTGCAGGGGGCAGCCACTGAAGCTTTCTTT
TRBJ2-5 TRBV5-6 once TRBD2 CASSQLAEGQETQYF TGTGCCAGCAGCCAACTAGCGGAGGGCCAAGAGACCCAGTACTTC
TRBJ1-2 TRBV6-6 NA TRBD1 CASSYSRGNGYTF TGTGCCAGCAGTTATAGCAGGGGGAATGGCTACACCTTC
TRBJ2-7 TRBV6-1 NA NA CASSETGPTEQYF TGTGCCAGCAGTGAAACCGGGCCAACTGAGCAGTACTTC
TRBJ1-1 TRBV27 NA NA CASSLRGGRGTEAFF TGTGCCAGCAGTTTAAGGGGGGGCCGCGGCACTGAAGCTTTCTTT
TRBJ1-4 TRBV5-1 few NA CASSQGSNEKLFF TGCGCCAGCAGCCAGGGTAGCAATGAAAAACTGTTTTTT
TRBJ2-4 TRBV4-3 NA NA CASSQTGPIGDIQYF TGCGCCAGCAGCCAAACCGGACCAATCGGGGACATTCAGTACTTC
TRBJ2-1 TRBV5-1 once TRBD2 CASLSGTSSVNEQFF TGCGCCAGCCTTTCCGGGACTAGCTCCGTCAATGAGCAGTTCTTC
TRBJ2-7 TRBV18 NA TRBD1 CASSPSFFQGDEQYF TGTGCCAGCTCACCGTCCTTCTTTCAGGGGGACGAGCAGTACTTC
TRBJ2-7 TRBV7-8 many NA CASSFGGTTEQYF TGTGCCAGCAGCTTCGGGGGAACTACGGAGCAGTACTTC
TRBJ2-3 TRBV6-5 NA TRBD1 CASSSKTGLSSDTQYF TGTGCCAGCAGTTCGAAGACAGGGTTAAGCTCCGATACGCAGTATTTT
TRBJ1-5 TRBV9 NA NA CASGGINQPQHF TGTGCCTCCGGGGGCATCAATCAGCCCCAGCATTTT
TRBJ2-1 TRBV20-1 NA NA CSAWRDEQFF TGCAGTGCTTGGAGGGATGAGCAGTTCTTC
TRBJ2-3 TRBV7-2 NA NA CASSLFSGADTQYF TGTGCCAGCAGCTTATTTTCCGGGGCAGATACGCAGTATTTT
TRBJ1-4 TRBV29-1 NA NA CSVRGTTYTNEKLFF TGCAGCGTTAGAGGGACCACCTATACTAATGAAAAACTGTTTTTT
TRBJ2-1 TRBV5-1 NA NA CASSLDRVNEQFF TGCGCCAGCAGCTTGGACAGGGTAAATGAGCAGTTCTTC
TRBJ1-2 TRBV7-6 NA NA CASSSYGIDSYYGYTF TGTGCCAGCAGCTCGTATGGCATCGACAGTTATTATGGCTACACCTTC
TRBJ2-1 TRBV7-8 NA TRBD1 CASSSYRGALLNEQFF TGTGCCAGCAGCTCCTACAGGGGGGCCCTTCTGAATGAGCAGTTCTTC
TRBJ2-1 TRBV7-2 NA NA CASSLDLAAVGYNEQFF TGTGCCAGCAGCTTAGATCTTGCGGCCGTGGGCTACAATGAGCAGTTCTTC
TRBJ1-1 TRBV15 many TRBD1 CATSRGGDRAAFF TGTGCCACCAGCAGAGGAGGGGACAGGGCGGCTTTCTTT
TRBJ2-7 TRBV7-6 NA TRBD1 CASSLLAGTGVIEQYF TGTGCCAGCAGCTTATTAGCCGGGACAGGCGTTATCGAGCAGTACTTC
TRBJ2-1 TRBV28 NA NA CASSLLGFTYNEQFF TGTGCCAGCAGTTTATTAGGATTTACCTACAATGAGCAGTTCTTC
TRBJ2-3 TRBV11-2 NA TRBD1 CASSLTSPKDRGTDTQYF TGTGCCAGCAGCTTAACGTCTCCTAAGGACAGGGGAACAGATACTCAGTATTTC
TRBJ2-6 TRBV28 few NA CASSLGPITGANVLTF TGTGCCAGCAGTTTAGGGCCCATAACTGGGGCCAACGTCCTGACTTTC
TRBJ2-7 TRBV7-9 NA NA CASRGFNEQYF TGTGCCTCGAGGGGTTTTAACGAGCAGTACTTC
TRBJ2-3 TRBV6-1 NA NA CASSGWGRDITDTQYF TGTGCCAGCAGTGGGTGGGGCAGGGATATCACAGATACGCAGTATTTT
TRBJ2-6 TRBV7-3 NA TRBD1 CASSRTGKVSGANVLTF TGTGCCAGCAGCCGGACAGGGAAAGTCTCTGGGGCCAACGTCCTGACTTTC
TRBJ2-3 TRBV21-1 NA NA CASSKGRRSTDTQYF TGTGCCAGCAGCAAAGGCCGGAGGAGCACAGATACGCAGTATTTT
TRBJ2-1 TRBV5-1 NA TRBD1 CASSPSGQGYNEQFF TGCGCCAGCAGCCCTTCGGGACAGGGCTATAATGAGCAGTTCTTC
TRBJ2-3 TRBV5-4 few TRBD2 CASNLNRLAGGDTQYF TGTGCCAGCAACCTCAATCGGCTAGCGGGAGGGGATACGCAGTATTTT
TRBJ1-1 TRBV7-2 NA NA CASSLQQDLNTEAFF TGTGCCAGCAGCCTGCAACAGGATTTGAACACTGAAGCTTTCTTT
TRBJ1-2 TRBV27 NA TRBD1 CASRETGTGKSGYTF TGTGCCAGCAGGGAAACCGGGACAGGGAAGAGCGGCTACACCTTC
TRBJ2-7 TRBV28 once NA CASSTQGVYEQYF TGTGCCAGCAGTACCCAAGGGGTCTACGAGCAGTACTTC
TRBJ2-2 TRBV5-1 NA NA CASSLGDNWPGELFF TGCGCCAGCAGCTTGGGGGATAATTGGCCCGGGGAGCTGTTTTTT
TRBJ1-2 TRBV19 NA TRBD1 CASSRGLNYGYTF TGTGCCAGTAGCAGGGGGCTGAACTATGGCTACACCTTC
TRBJ2-5 TRBV9 NA TRBD2 CASSDRTSSKGRETQYF TGTGCCAGCAGCGACCGGACTAGCAGCAAAGGGAGGGAGACCCAGTACTTC
TRBJ1-2 TRBV28 once NA CASHWGHGRLYGYTF TGTGCCAGCCATTGGGGGCACGGACGCCTTTATGGCTACACCTTC
TRBJ1-2 TRBV28 NA NA CASSLLVSQNLYGYTF TGTGCCAGCAGTTTATTGGTCAGCCAAAACCTCTATGGCTACACCTTC
TRBJ1-1 TRBV7-2 NA NA CASSFTRVTEAFF TGTGCCAGCAGCTTTACCAGGGTTACTGAAGCTTTCTTT
TRBJ2-3 TRBV9 once NA CASRPTGTDTQYF TGTGCCAGCAGACCGACAGGCACAGATACGCAGTATTTT
TRBJ1-4 TRBV5-1 NA NA CASSLWGTATNEKLFF TGCGCCAGCAGCTTGTGGGGAACAGCAACTAATGAAAAACTGTTTTTT
TRBJ2-1 TRBV7-9 once NA CASNHLRDRSNEQFF TGTGCCAGCAACCATCTCCGGGACCGCTCCAATGAGCAGTTCTTC
TRBJ2-6 TRBV5-1 NA NA CASSRGSTGGSGANVLTF TGCGCCAGCAGCCGGGGGTCGACAGGTGGCTCTGGGGCCAACGTCCTGACTTTC
TRBJ2-2 TRBV7-2 NA TRBD2 CASSPRLAGNTGELFF TGTGCCAGCAGCCCCAGACTAGCGGGGAACACCGGGGAGCTGTTTTTT
TRBJ2-7 TRBV2 NA NA CASSDSEGVDEQYF TGTGCCAGCAGTGATTCGGAGGGCGTCGACGAGCAGTACTTC
TRBJ2-5 TRBV4-2 NA TRBD2 CASSPGTSGRAGETQYF TGTGCCAGCAGCCCCGGGACTAGCGGGAGGGCCGGAGAGACCCAGTACTTC
TRBJ2-7 TRBV19 NA NA CASSFGPKSYEQYF TGTGCCAGTAGTTTCGGACCCAAGTCCTACGAGCAGTACTTC
TRBJ1-1 TRBV7-8 NA NA CASSFDLGRDLNTEAFF TGTGCCAGCAGCTTCGACCTAGGCCGGGACCTGAACACTGAAGCTTTCTTT
TRBJ1-1 TRBV21-1 NA NA CASSKSGGHIEAFF TGTGCCAGCAGCAAATCTGGGGGGCATATTGAAGCTTTCTTT
TRBJ2-3 TRBV2 NA TRBD2 CASSTASGGITDTQYF TGTGCCAGCAGCACGGCTAGCGGGGGTATCACAGATACGCAGTATTTT
TRBJ1-4 TRBV7-9 NA NA CASSRDISNEKLFF TGTGCCAGCAGCCGGGACATATCTAATGAAAAACTGTTTTTT